This T cell receptor (beta chain) appears in the sequencing data of a study of spatial heterogeneity in lung cancer. TCRdb itself ran the 5' RACE reads through MiXCR, one entry per CDR3 protein. This table has about 43,000 distinct CDR3 sequences, 20% to 25% appearing once. Germline V CDR1 and CDR2: MRHNA, SNTAGT. This CDR3 spans 15 amino acids. The germline V and J ends were trimmed by 2 bases and 4 bases, with 13 bases remaining between them. Specified time point: blood at routine non-recurrence follow-up after resection. J is TRBJ2-3 and V is TRBV6-4, with D maybe TRBD2 (5 bases). This clonotype was sampled from a female donor with early-stage non-small cell lung cancer. Specimen: PBMCs, collected at follow-up. CDR3 amino acids: CASSDPSSGADTQYF. Here the CDR3 DNA reads TGTGCCAGCAGTGACCCCAGTTCCGGGGCAGATACGCAGTATTTT.